The clone carrying this T cell receptor (beta chain) was counted only a few times. The antigen remains undetermined. This sample was taken from a study of spatial heterogeneity in lung cancer. This CDR3 has 12 amino acids. Trimming removed 0 bases at V and 4 bases at J, with 4 bases between. Germline V gives CDR1 SGHRS, CDR2 YFSETQ. TCRdb redid the calling of the 5' RACE reads with MiXCR, one entry per CDR3 protein. The data show roughly 120,000 distinct CDR3 sequences, 10% to 15% seen once. Time point noted: blood at routine non-recurrence follow-up after resection. The input material, whole RNA from tumor, nontumor lung or frozen PBMC, was sequenced unsorted. Study results and limitations: Expanded tumor TCRs that were ubiquitous appeared in blood more at resection than follow-up.

The TCR originated in a male donor with early-stage non-small cell lung cancer. This chain uses TRBV5-1 with TRBJ1-2, with D uncertain. The sample here was PBMCs, taken at follow-up. The CDR3 DNA reads TGCGCCAGCAGCTTGGGGGGCTATGGCTACACCTTC. This translates into CASSLGGYGYTF. Together with reference TRBV5-1 and TRBJ1-2, the CDR3 gives the full variable domain: KAGVTQTPRYLIKTRGQQVTLSCSPISGHRSVSWYQQTPGQGLQFLFEYFSETQRNKGNFPGRFSGRQFSNSRSEMNVSTLELGDSALYLCASSLGGYGYTFGSGTRLTVV.